This T cell receptor (beta chain) was sequenced in a study of tumor-infiltrating lymphocytes in oesophageal squamous cell carcinoma. This clonotype is medium-sized within its sample. From germline, CDR1 is SGHDT and CDR2 YYEEEE. The CDR3 is 14 amino acids. Losses at the gene ends were 5 bases for V and 2 bases for J; bases not matched to a gene: 2. TCRdb used MiXCR to reprocess the PCR reads, holding one entry per CDR3 protein. The table lists roughly 11,000 distinct CDR3 sequences, over 50% of them singletons. This sequence joins TRBV5-6 and TRBJ2-5, with 11 bases matching TRBD2. The sequenced sample was esophageal tumor tissue. The receptor's source is a male donor with esophageal squamous cell carcinoma. The CDR3 bases are TGTGCCAGCAGTGGGACTAGCGGACAAGAGACCCAGTACTTC. This translates into CASSGTSGQETQYF.